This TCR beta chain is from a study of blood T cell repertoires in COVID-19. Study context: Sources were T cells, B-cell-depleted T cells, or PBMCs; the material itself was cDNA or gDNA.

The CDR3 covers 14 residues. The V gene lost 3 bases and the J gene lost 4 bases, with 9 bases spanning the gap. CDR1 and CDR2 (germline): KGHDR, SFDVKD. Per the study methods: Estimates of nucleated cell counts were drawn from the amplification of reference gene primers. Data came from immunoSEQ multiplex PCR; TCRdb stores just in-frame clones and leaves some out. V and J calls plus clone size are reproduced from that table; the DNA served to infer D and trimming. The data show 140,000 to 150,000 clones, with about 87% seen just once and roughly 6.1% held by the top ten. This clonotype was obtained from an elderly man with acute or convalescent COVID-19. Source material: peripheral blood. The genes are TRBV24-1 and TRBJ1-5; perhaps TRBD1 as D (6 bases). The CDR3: CATSDPTGNQPQHF. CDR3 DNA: TGTGCCACCAGTGATCCTACAGGGAATCAGCCCCAGCATTTT.